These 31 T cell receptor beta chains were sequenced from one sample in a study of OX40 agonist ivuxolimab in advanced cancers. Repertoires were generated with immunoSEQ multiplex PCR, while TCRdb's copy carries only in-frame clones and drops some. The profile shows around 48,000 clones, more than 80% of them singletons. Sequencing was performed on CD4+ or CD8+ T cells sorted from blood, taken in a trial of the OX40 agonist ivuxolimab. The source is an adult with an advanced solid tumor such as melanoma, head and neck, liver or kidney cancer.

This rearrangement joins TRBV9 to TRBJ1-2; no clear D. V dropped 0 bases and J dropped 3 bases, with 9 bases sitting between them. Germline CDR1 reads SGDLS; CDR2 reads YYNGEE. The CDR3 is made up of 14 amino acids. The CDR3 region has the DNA TGTGCCAGCAGCGTAGCCCAGGCAGACTATGGCTACACCTTC. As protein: CASSVAQADYGYTF. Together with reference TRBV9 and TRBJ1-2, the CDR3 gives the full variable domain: DSGVTQTPKHLITATGQRVTLRCSPRSGDLSVYWYQQSLDQGLQFLIQYYNGEERAKGNILERFSAQQFPDLHSELNLSSLELGDSALYFCASSVAQADYGYTFGSGTRLTVV.

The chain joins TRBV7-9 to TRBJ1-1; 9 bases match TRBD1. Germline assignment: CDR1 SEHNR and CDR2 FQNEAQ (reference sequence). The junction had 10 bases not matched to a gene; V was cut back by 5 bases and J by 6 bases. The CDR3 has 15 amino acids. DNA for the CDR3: TGTGCCAGCAGCCCCGGGACAGGGAAGTCTGCTGAAGCTTTCTTT. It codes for CASSPGTGKSAEAFF.

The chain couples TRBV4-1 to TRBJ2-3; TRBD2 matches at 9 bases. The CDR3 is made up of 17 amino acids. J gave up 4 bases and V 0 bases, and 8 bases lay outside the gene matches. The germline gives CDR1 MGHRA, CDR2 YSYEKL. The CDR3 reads CASSQERRGGVADTQYF. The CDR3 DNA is TGCGCCAGCAGCCAAGAGAGGCGGGGGGGTGTGGCAGATACGCAGTATTTT.

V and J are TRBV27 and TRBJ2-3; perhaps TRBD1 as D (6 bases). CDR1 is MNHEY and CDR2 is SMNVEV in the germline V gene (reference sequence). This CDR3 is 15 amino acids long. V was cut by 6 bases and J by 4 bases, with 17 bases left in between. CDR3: CASRKQGTVADTQYF. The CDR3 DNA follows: TGTGCCAGCAGAAAACAGGGAACCGTCGCAGATACGCAGTATTTT.

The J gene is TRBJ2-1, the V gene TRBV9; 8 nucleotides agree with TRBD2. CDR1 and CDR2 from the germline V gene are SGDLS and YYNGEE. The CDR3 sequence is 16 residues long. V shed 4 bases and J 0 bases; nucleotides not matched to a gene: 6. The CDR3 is CASSPGAGGSYNEQFF. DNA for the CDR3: TGTGCCAGCAGCCCTGGGGCGGGGGGCTCCTACAATGAGCAGTTCTTC.

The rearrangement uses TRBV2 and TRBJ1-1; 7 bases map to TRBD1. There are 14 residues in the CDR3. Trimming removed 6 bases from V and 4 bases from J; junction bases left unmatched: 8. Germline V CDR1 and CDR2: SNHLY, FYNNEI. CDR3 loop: CASRVNTGVTEAFF. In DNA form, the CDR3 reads TGTGCCAGCAGGGTGAATACAGGGGTCACTGAAGCTTTCTTT.

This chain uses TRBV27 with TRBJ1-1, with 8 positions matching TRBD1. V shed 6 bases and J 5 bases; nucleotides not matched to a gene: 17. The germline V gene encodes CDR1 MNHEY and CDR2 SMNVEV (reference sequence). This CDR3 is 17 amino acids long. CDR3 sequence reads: CASSPVRAGGYRTEAFF. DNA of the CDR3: TGTGCCAGCAGCCCCGTAAGGGCAGGGGGCTATCGGACTGAAGCTTTCTTT.

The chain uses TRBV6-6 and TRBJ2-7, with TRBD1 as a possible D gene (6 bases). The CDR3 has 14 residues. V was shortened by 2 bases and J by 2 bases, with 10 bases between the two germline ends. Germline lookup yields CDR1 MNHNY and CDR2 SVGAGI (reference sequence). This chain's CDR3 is CASSYRTATYEQYF. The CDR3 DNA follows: TGTGCCAGCAGTTACCGGACAGCAACCTACGAGCAGTACTTC.

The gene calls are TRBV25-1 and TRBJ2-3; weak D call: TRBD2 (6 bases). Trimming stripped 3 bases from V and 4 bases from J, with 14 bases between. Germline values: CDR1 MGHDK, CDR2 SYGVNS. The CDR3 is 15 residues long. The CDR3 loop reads CASSDATSFADTQYF. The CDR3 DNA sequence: TGTGCCAGCAGTGATGCAACTAGCTTTGCAGATACGCAGTATTTT.

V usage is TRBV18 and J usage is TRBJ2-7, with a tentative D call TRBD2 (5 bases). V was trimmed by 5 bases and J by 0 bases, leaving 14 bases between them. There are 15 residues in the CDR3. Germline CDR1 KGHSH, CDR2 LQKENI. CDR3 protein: CASSGTGSSSYEQYF. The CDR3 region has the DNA TGTGCCAGCTCAGGCACGGGGTCGAGCTCCTACGAGCAGTACTTC.

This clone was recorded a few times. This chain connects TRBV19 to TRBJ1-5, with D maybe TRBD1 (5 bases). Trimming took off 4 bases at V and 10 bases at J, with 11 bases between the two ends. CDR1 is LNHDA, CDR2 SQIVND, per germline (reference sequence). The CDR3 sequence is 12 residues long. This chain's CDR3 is CASSNHQGPQHF. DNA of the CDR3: TGTGCCAGTAGTAACCATCAGGGTCCCCAGCATTTT. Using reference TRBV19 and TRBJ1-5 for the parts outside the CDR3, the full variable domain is DGGITQSPKYLFRKEGQNVTLSCEQNLNHDAMYWYRQDPGQGLRLIYYSQIVNDFQKGDIAEGYSVSREKKESFPLTVTSAQKNPTAFYLCASSNHQGPQHFGDGTRLSIL.

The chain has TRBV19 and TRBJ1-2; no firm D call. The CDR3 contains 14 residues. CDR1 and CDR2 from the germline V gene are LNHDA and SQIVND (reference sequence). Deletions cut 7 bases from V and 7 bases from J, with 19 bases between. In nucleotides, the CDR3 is TGTGCCAGTAAGGTCCGGGGATACGACGTTGGCTACACCTTC. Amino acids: CASKVRGYDVGYTF.

The CDR3 sequence is CASSTGDSQETQYF. The DNA for the CDR3 is TGCGCCAGCAGCACCGGGGACAGTCAAGAGACCCAGTACTTC. The chain uses TRBV5-1 and TRBJ2-5; 7 bases are a match to TRBD1. J gave up 2 bases and V 4 bases, and 5 bases lay outside the gene matches. The CDR3 runs to 14 residues. Germline-derived CDR1 and CDR2 are SGHRS and YFSETQ.

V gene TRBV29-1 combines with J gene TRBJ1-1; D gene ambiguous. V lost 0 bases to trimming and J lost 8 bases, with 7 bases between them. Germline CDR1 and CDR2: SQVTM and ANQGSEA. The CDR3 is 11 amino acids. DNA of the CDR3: TGCAGCGTTGAAGATCGCCTAGAAGCTTTCTTT. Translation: CSVEDRLEAFF.

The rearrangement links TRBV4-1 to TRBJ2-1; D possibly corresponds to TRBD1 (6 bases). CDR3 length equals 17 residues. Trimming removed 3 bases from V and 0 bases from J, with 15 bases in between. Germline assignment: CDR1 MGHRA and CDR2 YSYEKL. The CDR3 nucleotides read TGCGCCAGCAGCCAGGGAAGACAGGCTAACTCCTACAATGAGCAGTTCTTC. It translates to CASSQGRQANSYNEQFF.

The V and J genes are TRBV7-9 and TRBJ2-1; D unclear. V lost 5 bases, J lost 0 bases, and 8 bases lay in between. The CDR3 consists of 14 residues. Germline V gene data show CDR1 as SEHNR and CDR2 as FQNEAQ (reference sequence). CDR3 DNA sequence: TGTGCCAGCAGCGCCTTGGTCTCCTACAATGAGCAGTTCTTC. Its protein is CASSALVSYNEQFF.

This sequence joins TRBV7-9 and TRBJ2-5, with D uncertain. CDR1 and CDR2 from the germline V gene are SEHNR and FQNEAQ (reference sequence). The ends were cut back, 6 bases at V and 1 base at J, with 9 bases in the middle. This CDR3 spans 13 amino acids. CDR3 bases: TGTGCCAGCAGGCTTGGGGTCCAAGAGACCCAGTACTTC. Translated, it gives CASRLGVQETQYF.

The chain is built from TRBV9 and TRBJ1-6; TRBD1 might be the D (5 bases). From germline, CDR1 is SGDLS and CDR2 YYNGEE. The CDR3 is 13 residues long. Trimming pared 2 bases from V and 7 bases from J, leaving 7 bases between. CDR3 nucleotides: TGTGCCAGCAGCGTCGCAGGGAATTCACCCCTCCACTTT. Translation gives CASSVAGNSPLHF.

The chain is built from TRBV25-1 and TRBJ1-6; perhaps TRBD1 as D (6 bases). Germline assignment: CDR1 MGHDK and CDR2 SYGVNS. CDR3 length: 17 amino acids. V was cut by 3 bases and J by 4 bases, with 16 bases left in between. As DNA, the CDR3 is TGTGCCAGCAGTGAGGAGGACAGAAAAAAATATAATTCACCCCTCCACTTT. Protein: CASSEEDRKKYNSPLHF. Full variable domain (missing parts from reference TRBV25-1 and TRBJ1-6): EADIYQTPRYLVIGTGKKITLECSQTMGHDKMYWYQQDPGMELHLIHYSYGVNSTEKGDLSSESTVSRIRTEHFPLTLESARPSHTSQYLCASSEEDRKKYNSPLHFGNGTRLTVT.

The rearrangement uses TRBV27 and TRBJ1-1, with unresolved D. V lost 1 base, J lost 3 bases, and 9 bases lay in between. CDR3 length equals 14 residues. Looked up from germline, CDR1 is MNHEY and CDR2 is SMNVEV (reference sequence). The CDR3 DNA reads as TGTGCCAGCAGTTTATATGCGGGGTACACTGAAGCTTTCTTT. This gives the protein CASSLYAGYTEAFF.

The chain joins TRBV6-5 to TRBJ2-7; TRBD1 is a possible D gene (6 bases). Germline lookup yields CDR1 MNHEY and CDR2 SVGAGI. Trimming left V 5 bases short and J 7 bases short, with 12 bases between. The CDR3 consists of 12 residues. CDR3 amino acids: CASSRAGTEQYF. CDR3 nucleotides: TGTGCCAGCAGTCGGGCCGGGACAGAGCAGTACTTC.

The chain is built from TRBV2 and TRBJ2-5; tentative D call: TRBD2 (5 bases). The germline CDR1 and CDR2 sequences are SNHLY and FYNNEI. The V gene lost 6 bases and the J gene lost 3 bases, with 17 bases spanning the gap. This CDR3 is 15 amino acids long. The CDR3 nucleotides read TGTGCCAGCAGGAGGGAGAGGGTAGAAGAAGAGACCCAGTACTTC. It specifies CASRRERVEEETQYF.

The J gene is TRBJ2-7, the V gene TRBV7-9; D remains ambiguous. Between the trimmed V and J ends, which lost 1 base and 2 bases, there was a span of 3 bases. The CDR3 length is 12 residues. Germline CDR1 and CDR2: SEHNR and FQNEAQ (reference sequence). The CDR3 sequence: CASSLEAYEQYF. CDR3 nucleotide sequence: TGTGCCAGCAGCTTAGAGGCCTACGAGCAGTACTTC.

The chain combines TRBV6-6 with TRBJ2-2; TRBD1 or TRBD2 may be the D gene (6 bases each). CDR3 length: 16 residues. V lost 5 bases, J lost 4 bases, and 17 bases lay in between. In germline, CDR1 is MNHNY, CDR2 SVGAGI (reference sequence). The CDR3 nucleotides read TGTGCCAGCAGTCGCCCGGGGGCCCGGGGCACCGGGGAGCTGTTTTTT. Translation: CASSRPGARGTGELFF.

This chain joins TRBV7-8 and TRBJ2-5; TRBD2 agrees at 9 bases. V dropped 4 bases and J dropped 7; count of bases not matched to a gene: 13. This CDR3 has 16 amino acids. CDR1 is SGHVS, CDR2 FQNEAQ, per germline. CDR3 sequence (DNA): TGTGCCAGCAGCTACCGGCGGGGGGGGACCTTTCGGACCCAGTACTTC. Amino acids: CASSYRRGGTFRTQYF.

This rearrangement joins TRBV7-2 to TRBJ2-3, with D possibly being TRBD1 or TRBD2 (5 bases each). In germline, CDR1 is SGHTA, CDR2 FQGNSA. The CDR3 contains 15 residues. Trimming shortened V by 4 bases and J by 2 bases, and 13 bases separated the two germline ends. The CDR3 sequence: CASSSSGTNTDTQYF. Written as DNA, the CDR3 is TGTGCCAGCAGCTCCTCCGGGACGAACACAGATACGCAGTATTTT.

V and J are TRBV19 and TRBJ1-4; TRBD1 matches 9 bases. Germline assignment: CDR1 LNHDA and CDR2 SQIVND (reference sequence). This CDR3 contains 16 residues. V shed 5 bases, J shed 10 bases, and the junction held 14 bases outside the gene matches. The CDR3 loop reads CASSERSRDREGKLFF. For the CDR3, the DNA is TGTGCCAGTAGTGAACGATCCCGGGACAGGGAAGGAAAACTGTTTTTT.

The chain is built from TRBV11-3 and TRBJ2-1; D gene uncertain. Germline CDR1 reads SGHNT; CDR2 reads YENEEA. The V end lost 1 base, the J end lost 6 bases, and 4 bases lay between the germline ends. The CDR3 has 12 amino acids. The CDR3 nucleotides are TGTGCCAGCAGCTTAGTCCCCAATGAGCAGTTCTTC. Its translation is CASSLVPNEQFF.

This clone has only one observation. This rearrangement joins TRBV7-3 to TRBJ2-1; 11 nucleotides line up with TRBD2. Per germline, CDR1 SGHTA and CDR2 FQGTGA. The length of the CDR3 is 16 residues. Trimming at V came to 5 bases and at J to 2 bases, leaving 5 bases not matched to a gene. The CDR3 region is CASSRYSGGAYNEQFF. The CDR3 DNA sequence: TGTGCCAGCAGCCGTTATAGCGGGGGGGCCTACAATGAGCAGTTCTTC.

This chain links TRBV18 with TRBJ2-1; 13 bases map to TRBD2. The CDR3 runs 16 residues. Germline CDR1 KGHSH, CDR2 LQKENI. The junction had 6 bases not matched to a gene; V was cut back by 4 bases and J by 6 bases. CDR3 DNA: TGTGCCAGCTCACTACTAGCGGGGGGGCCCGGCAATGAGCAGTTCTTC. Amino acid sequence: CASSLLAGGPGNEQFF. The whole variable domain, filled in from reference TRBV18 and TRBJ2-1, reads NAGVMQNPRHLVRRRGQEARLRCSPMKGHSHVYWYRQLPEEGLKFMVYLQKENIIDESGMPKERFSAEFPKEGPSILRIQQVVRGDSAAYFCASSLLAGGPGNEQFFGPGTRLTVL.

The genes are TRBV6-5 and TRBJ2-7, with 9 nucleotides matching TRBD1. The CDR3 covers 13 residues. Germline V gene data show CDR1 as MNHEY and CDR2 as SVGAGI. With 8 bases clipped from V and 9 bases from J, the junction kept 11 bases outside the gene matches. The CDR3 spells CASLRPGTGRQYF. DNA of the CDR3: TGTGCCAGCCTACGGCCCGGGACAGGGAGGCAGTACTTC.